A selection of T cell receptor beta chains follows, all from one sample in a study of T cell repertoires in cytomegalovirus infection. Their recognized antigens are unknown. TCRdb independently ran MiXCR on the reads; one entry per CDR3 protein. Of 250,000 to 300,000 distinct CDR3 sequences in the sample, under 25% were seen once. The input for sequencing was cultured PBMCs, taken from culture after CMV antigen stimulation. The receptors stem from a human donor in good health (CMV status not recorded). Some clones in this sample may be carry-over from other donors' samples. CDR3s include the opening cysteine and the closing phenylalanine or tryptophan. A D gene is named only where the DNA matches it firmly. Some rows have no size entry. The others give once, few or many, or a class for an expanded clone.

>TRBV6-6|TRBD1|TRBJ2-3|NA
TGTGCCAGCACCAGGGACAGGGCTTCCACAGATACGCAGTATTTT
CASTRDRASTDTQYF
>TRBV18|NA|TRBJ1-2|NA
TGTGCCAGCTCACCGAACCGACAGGATGGCTACACCTTC
CASSPNRQDGYTF
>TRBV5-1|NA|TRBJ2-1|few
TGCGCCAGCAGCTTGGCCAGCAATGAGCAGTTCTTC
CASSLASNEQFF
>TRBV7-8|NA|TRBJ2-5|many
TGTGCCAGCAGCGAAGTCGGAGGGGTAGGAGAGACCCAGTACTTC
CASSEVGGVGETQYF
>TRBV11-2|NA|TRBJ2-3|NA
TGTGCCAGCAGCCCACAAGAATTCTCGCAGTATTTT
CASSPQEFSQYF
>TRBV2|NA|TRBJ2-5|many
TGTGCCAGTACGTTACCGCAAGAGACCCAGTACTTC
CASTLPQETQYF
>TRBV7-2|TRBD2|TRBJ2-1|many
TGTGCCAGCAGCCTGACTAGCGGGAGGTTGGATGAGCAGTTCTTC
CASSLTSGRLDEQFF
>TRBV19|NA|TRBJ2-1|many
TGTGCCAGTAGCCAGCAATTCGCGGAGCAGTTCTTC
CASSQQFAEQFF
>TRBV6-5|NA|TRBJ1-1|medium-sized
TGTGCCAGCAGTTACAGCTGGGTAGGAACTGAAGCTTTCTTT
CASSYSWVGTEAFF
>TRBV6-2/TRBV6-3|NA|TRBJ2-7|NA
TGTGCCAGCAGTTACGGTATAGGGCCAGACTACGAGCAGTACTTC
CASSYGIGPDYEQYF
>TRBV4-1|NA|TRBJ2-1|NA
TGCGCCAGCAGCCTGGACGGGGACCCTACCGATGAGCAGTTCTTC
CASSLDGDPTDEQFF
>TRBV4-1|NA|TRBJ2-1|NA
TGCGCCAGCAGCCAAGCACAGGAAGGGGTTGAGTTCTTC
CASSQAQEGVEFF
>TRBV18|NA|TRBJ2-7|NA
TGTGCCAGCTCACCGGGCGGATTTCAACCCTCCTACGAGCAGTACTTC
CASSPGGFQPSYEQYF
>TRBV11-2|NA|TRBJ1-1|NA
TGTGCCAGCAGCTTAGGAATGGGCCCTGGGGACACTGAAGCTTTCTTT
CASSLGMGPGDTEAFF
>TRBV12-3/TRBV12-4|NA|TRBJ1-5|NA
TGTGCCAGCAGCGTCGGGGAAGGGCCCCAGCATTTT
CASSVGEGPQHF
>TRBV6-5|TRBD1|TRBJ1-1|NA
TGTGCCAGCAGTTACAGAGACAGGGCCACTGAAGCTTTCTTT
CASSYRDRATEAFF
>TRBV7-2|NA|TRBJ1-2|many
TGTGCCAGCAGCTCGATGGGACTCAGGGTTCACTATGGCTACACCTTC
CASSSMGLRVHYGYTF
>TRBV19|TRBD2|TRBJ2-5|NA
TGTGCCAGTAGTATGAGGGCGGGAGCTGTTGAGACCCAGTACTTC
CASSMRAGAVETQYF
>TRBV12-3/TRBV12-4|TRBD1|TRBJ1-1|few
TGTGCCAGCAGTTTATGGACAGGGGGTCATATGAACACTGAAGCTTTCTTT
CASSLWTGGHMNTEAFF
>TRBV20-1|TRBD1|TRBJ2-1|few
TGCAGTGCCCGAAACCGAGACAGGGTCGGATACTCCTACAATGAGCAGTTCTTC
CSARNRDRVGYSYNEQFF
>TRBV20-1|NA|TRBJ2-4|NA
TGCAGTGCTAGTGCCGGAAACATTCAGTACTTC
CSASAGNIQYF
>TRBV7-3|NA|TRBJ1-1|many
TGTGCCAGCAGTCGAGGGTGGAACACTGAAGCTTTCTTT
CASSRGWNTEAFF
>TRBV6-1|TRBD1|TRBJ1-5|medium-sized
TGTGCCAGCAGCCCTGACAGGGTTGGCAATCAGCCCCAGCATTTT
CASSPDRVGNQPQHF
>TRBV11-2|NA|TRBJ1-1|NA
TGTGCCAGCCAGGACAGAATGTCTGGTAACACTGAAGCTTTCTTT
CASQDRMSGNTEAFF
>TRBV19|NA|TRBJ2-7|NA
TGTGCCAGTAGCCCAACCGTATGGTACGAGCAGTACTTC
CASSPTVWYEQYF
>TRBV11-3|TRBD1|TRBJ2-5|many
TGTGCCAGCAGCGTAGGGGGCGCGTGGGAAGAGACCCAGTACTTC
CASSVGGAWEETQYF
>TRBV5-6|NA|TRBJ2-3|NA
TGTGCCAGCAGCTTGGAACAGGGCGGGGGTGATACGCAGTATTTT
CASSLEQGGGDTQYF